These 29 T cell receptor beta chains were all obtained from the same sample, sequenced in a study of graft-versus-host responses after intestinal transplantation. This table comes from immunoSEQ multiplex PCR, and its TCRdb copy is limited to in-frame clones, with some not included. The sample consists of 20,000 or so clones, about 33% of them appearing once. The researchers put roughly 200,000 CFSE-labeled responder cells into plates with roughly 200,000 irradiated, violet-dye-labeled stimulator cells. The starting material was alloreactive CD8+ T cells from a mixed lymphocyte reaction culture, obtained before intestinal transplant. Subset in this sample: CFSE-low proliferating T cells sorted from roughly six-day pre-transplant mixed lymphocyte reaction (GvH or HvG direction). These receptor sequences come from a human patient who received an intestinal transplant.

The V call is TRBV7-6, the J call TRBJ2-7, with D hard to call. Between the trimmed V and J ends, which lost 5 bases and 1 base, there was a span of 12 bases. The V gene's germline CDR1 is SGHVS and CDR2 FNYEAQ. The CDR3 length is 14 residues. In nucleotides, the CDR3 is TGTGCCAGCAGCCCCGAGGCCCGTTCCTACGAGCAGTACTTC. Its protein product is CASSPEARSYEQYF.

The CDR3 DNA sequence: TGTGCCAGCAGTCGGCAAACCCAGTACTTC. It encodes CASSRQTQYF. The chain uses TRBV5-6 and TRBJ2-5; unclear D gene. CDR3 size: 10 residues. The germline CDR1 and CDR2 sequences are SGHDT and YYEEEE. V shed 5 bases and J shed 8 bases, with 7 bases lying between them.

This clone was seen just once. CDR3 amino acids: CASSPGTSGTDTQYF. Here the CDR3 DNA reads TGTGCCAGCAGCCCCGGGACTAGCGGGACAGATACGCAGTATTTT. The chain links TRBV4-2 to TRBJ2-3; the match to TRBD2 covers 12 bases. The trim removed 4 bases at V and 3 bases at J, leaving 2 bases unmatched. The CDR3 is 15 amino acids. Per germline, CDR1 LGHNA and CDR2 YNFKEQ.

This clone was detected only a few times. V gene TRBV6-5 combines with J gene TRBJ2-1, with no clear D. This CDR3 has 10 amino acids. V lost 8 bases and J lost 6, with 5 bases in between. Germline CDR1 is MNHEY and CDR2 is SVGAGI. The CDR3 protein is CASRFNEQFF. The CDR3 region has the DNA TGTGCCAGCCGGTTCAATGAGCAGTTCTTC.

This clone qualifies as medium-sized. CDR3 sequence: CASSQVGRVTEAFF. CDR3 nucleotide sequence: TGCGCCAGCAGCCAAGTCGGCAGGGTCACTGAAGCTTTCTTT. The J gene is TRBJ1-1, the V gene TRBV4-1; a weak D match, TRBD1 (5 bases). Trimming stripped 1 base from V and 4 bases from J, with 10 bases between. Per the germline V gene, CDR1 is MGHRA and CDR2 is YSYEKL. The CDR3 length is 14 residues.

By proportion, this clone is medium-sized. V usage is TRBV4-1 and J usage is TRBJ2-1; D gene uncertain. The CDR3 has 14 amino acids. The germline V and J ends were trimmed by 0 bases and 3 bases, with 6 bases remaining between them. From germline, CDR1 is MGHRA and CDR2 YSYEKL. The CDR3 loop is CASSQETDYNEQFF. CDR3 DNA: TGCGCCAGCAGCCAAGAGACGGACTACAATGAGCAGTTCTTC.

This rearrangement joins TRBV4-1 to TRBJ2-5; no clear D gene. The V and J ends lost 0 bases and 7 bases respectively, with 12 bases between them. The CDR3 consists of 14 residues. Germline values: CDR1 MGHRA, CDR2 YSYEKL. CDR3 DNA sequence: TGCGCCAGCAGCCAAGAGCCGGAAGTGGGGACCCAGTACTTC. It encodes CASSQEPEVGTQYF.

The chain employs TRBV5-6 and TRBJ1-1; D is unclear. This CDR3 spans 12 amino acids. In germline, CDR1 is SGHDT, CDR2 YYEEEE. Trimming pared 0 bases from V and 3 bases from J, leaving 3 bases between. The CDR3 protein is CASSLVDTEAFF. CDR3 coding DNA: TGTGCCAGCAGCTTGGTGGACACTGAAGCTTTCTTT. Looking up the rest from reference TRBV5-6 and TRBJ1-1 gives the full variable domain: DAGVTQSPTHLIKTRGQQVTLRCSPKSGHDTVSWYQQALGQGPQFIFQYYEEEERQRGNFPDRFSGHQFPNYSSELNVNALLLGDSALYLCASSLVDTEAFFGQGTRLTVV.

This clone was counted only a few times. The V and J genes are TRBV5-1 and TRBJ1-1, with a possible D match to TRBD1 (5 bases). CDR1 and CDR2 (germline): SGHRS, YFSETQ. This CDR3 comprises 14 residues. Trimming pared 4 bases from V and 2 bases from J, leaving 12 bases between. The CDR3 here is CASSPGTVNTEAFF. In DNA form, the CDR3 reads TGCGCCAGCAGCCCGGGGACGGTCAACACTGAAGCTTTCTTT.

This chain links TRBV5-4 with TRBJ1-1; perhaps TRBD1 as D (6 bases). Germline V gives CDR1 SGHNT, CDR2 YYREEE (reference sequence). The CDR3 sequence is 12 residues long. V gave up 4 bases and J gave up 5 bases, with 9 bases separating them. DNA for the CDR3: TGTGCCAGCAGCCGAACAGGGACTGAAGCTTTCTTT. This translates into CASSRTGTEAFF.

The V call is TRBV11-1, the J call TRBJ1-2; D might be TRBD1 (6 bases). CDR3 length: 13 amino acids. Germline V gives CDR1 SGHAT, CDR2 FQDESV (reference sequence). The V and J ends lost 5 bases and 6 bases respectively, with 13 bases between them. The CDR3 protein is CASSVSQGDGYTF. The CDR3 DNA reads TGTGCCAGCAGCGTATCACAGGGAGATGGCTACACCTTC. Looking up the rest from reference TRBV11-1 and TRBJ1-2 gives the full variable domain: EAEVAQSPRYKITEKSQAVAFWCDPISGHATLYWYRQILGQGPELLVQFQDESVVDDSQLPKDRFSAERLKGVDSTLKIQPAELGDSAMYLCASSVSQGDGYTFGSGTRLTVV.

This clone appeared a single time. The chain couples TRBV4-1 to TRBJ2-2; the match to TRBD2 covers 10 bases. V dropped 3 bases and J dropped 4; count of bases not matched to a gene: 8. Germline CDR1 reads MGHRA; CDR2 reads YSYEKL. CDR3 length: 17 amino acids. The CDR3 DNA reads TGCGCCAGCAGCCAGGGCCCTAGCGGGGGAGCCACCGGGGAGCTGTTTTTT. It codes for CASSQGPSGGATGELFF.

The rearrangement links TRBV12-5 to TRBJ1-6; no reliable D call. The CDR3 consists of 15 residues. CDR1 and CDR2 (germline): LGHNT, FRNRAP. Trimming left V 3 bases short and J 3 bases short, with 9 bases between. CDR3 nucleotides: TGTGCTAGTGGTTTAAGGTCATACTATAATTCACCCCTCCACTTT. As protein: CASGLRSYYNSPLHF.

This clone was counted only a few times. The chain couples TRBV11-2 to TRBJ1-3; perhaps TRBD1 as D (5 bases). The CDR3 extends over 11 amino acids. V was trimmed by 1 base and J by 11 bases, leaving 6 bases between them. CDR1 SGHAT and CDR2 FQNNGV come from the germline V gene. DNA of the CDR3: TGTGCCAGCAGCTTAGGAGGGGCCATATATTTT. This codes for CASSLGGAIYF.

This clone was picked up a small number of times. The chain is built from TRBV4-1 and TRBJ1-5, with D tentatively TRBD1 (5 bases). Trimming cost V 1 base and J 14 bases, with 15 bases left between them. This CDR3 region has 13 residues. The germline V gene has CDR1 MGHRA and CDR2 YSYEKL. CDR3 DNA: TGCGCCAGCAGCCAAGTACTGGGACGGCCAGAGCATTTT. It encodes CASSQVLGRPEHF.

The chain couples TRBV27 to TRBJ2-1; D not certain. The germline gives CDR1 MNHEY, CDR2 SMNVEV (reference sequence). V was pared by 3 bases and J by 5 bases, with 8 bases between. The CDR3 extends over 13 amino acids. CDR3 nucleotides: TGTGCCAGCAGTTTGTACAGAAACAATGAGCAGTTCTTC. The encoded protein is CASSLYRNNEQFF.

The chain combines TRBV9 with TRBJ2-1, with no clear D. The ends were cut back, 3 bases at V and 0 bases at J, with 10 bases in the middle. Germline loops: CDR1 SGDLS, CDR2 YYNGEE. The CDR3 runs 15 residues. CDR3 DNA: TGTGCCAGCAGCGACAGCCTCAGCTCCTACAATGAGCAGTTCTTC. It specifies CASSDSLSSYNEQFF.

V usage is TRBV6-1 and J usage is TRBJ2-7, with 7 bases identical to TRBD2. After removal of 8 bases from V and 6 bases from J, the junction contained 1 base not matched to a gene. This CDR3 is 10 amino acids long. From germline, CDR1 is MNHNS and CDR2 SASEGT. The CDR3: CASGGGEQYF. The CDR3 DNA sequence: TGTGCCAGCGGGGGGGGCGAGCAGTACTTC.

The chain links TRBV5-1 to TRBJ2-7, with D perhaps assigned TRBD1 or TRBD2 (6 bases each). CDR1 is SGHRS, CDR2 YFSETQ, per germline. CDR3 length equals 15 residues. Trimming shortened V by 1 base and J by 5 bases, and 16 bases separated the two germline ends. CDR3 DNA: TGCGCCAGCAGCTTGTTGGGGGGCCCCACCCACGAGCAGTACTTC. Translation: CASSLLGGPTHEQYF.

The rearrangement uses TRBV5-3 and TRBJ2-2, with 7 bases matching TRBD1. TRBV5-3 is given ORF status, its function remaining uncertain. The CDR3 is made up of 14 amino acids. V shed 3 bases, J shed 4 bases, and the junction held 3 bases outside the gene matches. The CDR3 nucleotides are TGTGCCAGAAGCTCGACAGGGTTCACCGGGGAGCTGTTTTTT. Residues: CARSSTGFTGELFF.

The chain has TRBV29-1 and TRBJ2-3, with 9 bases matching TRBD2. In germline, CDR1 is SQVTM, CDR2 ANQGSEA. Trimming took 7 bases from V and 5 from J; bases not matched to a gene: 13. The length of the CDR3 is 15 residues. As DNA, the CDR3 is TGCAGCGGCCCAATCCCGGGACTAGCTGGAGATACGCAGTATTTT. Residues: CSGPIPGLAGDTQYF.

This clone was recorded a few times. Since a much larger clone is just one base distant, this may be a read error. Different DNA sequences within this sample yield the same CDR3. This CDR3 is CASSYRGDQPQHF. The CDR3 DNA reads TGTGCCAGCAGTTACAGGGGGGATCAGCCCCAGCATTTT. The chain employs TRBV6-5 and TRBJ1-5, with D perhaps TRBD1 (6 bases). The CDR3 has 13 residues. The germline V and J ends were trimmed by 2 bases and 5 bases, with 7 bases remaining between them. CDR1 is MNHEY, CDR2 SVGAGI, per germline.

The rearrangement joins TRBV6-5 to TRBJ1-5, with D unclear. V was clipped by 7 bases and J by 2 bases, with 9 bases between them. The CDR3 length is 13 residues. Per germline, CDR1 MNHEY and CDR2 SVGAGI. CDR3 protein: CASTPGGNQPQHF. DNA for the CDR3: TGTGCCAGCACCCCTGGGGGCAATCAGCCCCAGCATTTT.

This chain uses TRBV5-1 with TRBJ2-5, with D uncertain. Trimming took 4 bases from V and 4 from J, leaving 11 bases between them. This CDR3 has 13 residues. Germline assignment: CDR1 SGHRS and CDR2 YFSETQ. The CDR3 DNA sequence: TGCGCCAGCAGCGGATACCTTCGAGAGACCCAGTACTTC. It translates to CASSGYLRETQYF.

This chain uses TRBV30 with TRBJ1-1; a possible D gene is TRBD1 (6 bases). The germline V gene has CDR1 GTSNPN and CDR2 SVGIG (reference sequence). The CDR3 runs to 11 residues. V was clipped by 8 bases and J by 11 bases, with 18 bases between them. CDR3 sequence reads: CAPGQWLWAFF. CDR3 DNA: TGTGCCCCCGGACAGTGGCTATGGGCTTTCTTT. Together with reference TRBV30 and TRBJ1-1, the CDR3 gives the full variable domain: SQTIHQWPATLVQPVGSPLSLECTVEGTSNPNLYWYRQAAGRGLQLLFYSVGIGQISSEVPQNLSASRPQDRQFILSSKKLLLSDSGFYLCAPGQWLWAFFGQGTRLTVV.

In DNA, the CDR3 is TGTGCCAGCAGCCTAGGCGGGACAGGGGCCTACGAGCAGTACTTC. It translates to CASSLGGTGAYEQYF. This chain connects TRBV11-2 to TRBJ2-7, with TRBD1 matching 10 bases. With 5 bases clipped from V and 2 bases from J, the junction kept 6 bases outside the gene matches. The V gene's germline CDR1 is SGHAT and CDR2 FQNNGV. This CDR3 has 15 residues. The variable domain in full, completed from reference TRBV11-2 and TRBJ2-7, reads EAGVAQSPRYKIIEKRQSVAFWCNPISGHATLYWYQQILGQGPKLLIQFQNNGVVDDSQLPKDRFSAERLKGVDSTLKIQPAKLEDSAVYLCASSLGGTGAYEQYFGPGTRLTVT.

This clone was observed a few times. The chain is built from TRBV5-5 and TRBJ2-7; 11 bases fit TRBD1. The ends lost 4 bases at V and 7 bases at J; junction bases unmatched: 13. Germline CDR1 reads SGHKS; CDR2 reads YYEKEE (reference sequence). This CDR3 contains 16 residues. The CDR3 is CASSPASGTGGMEQYF. The CDR3, as DNA: TGTGCCAGCAGCCCGGCATCCGGGACAGGGGGGATGGAGCAGTACTTC.

The genes are TRBV30 and TRBJ1-1; unclear D gene. The length of the CDR3 is 13 residues. In germline, CDR1 is GTSNPN, CDR2 SVGIG (reference sequence). V gave up 1 base and J gave up 1 base, with 7 bases separating them. CDR3 nucleotides: TGTGCCTGGAGTGAAGTTGAGAACACTGAAGCTTTCTTT. Amino acids: CAWSEVENTEAFF. The full variable domain, in which reference TRBV30 and TRBJ1-1 provide the parts outside the CDR3, is SQTIHQWPATLVQPVGSPLSLECTVEGTSNPNLYWYRQAAGRGLQLLFYSVGIGQISSEVPQNLSASRPQDRQFILSSKKLLLSDSGFYLCAWSEVENTEAFFGQGTRLTVV.

The rearrangement uses TRBV4-1 and TRBJ2-7; tentative D call: TRBD2 (6 bases). V lost 5 bases and J 4 bases, leaving 15 bases between the germline ends. Germline V lookup: CDR1 MGHRA, CDR2 YSYEKL. There are 14 residues in the CDR3. CDR3 amino acids: CASSSGLGPYEQYF. CDR3 nucleotides: TGCGCCAGCAGCTCGGGACTGGGCCCTTACGAGCAGTACTTC.